The 6 T cell receptor beta chains below all came from one sample that was sequenced in a study of cytomegalovirus exposure and HLA in healthy donors. Primers: 60 Vbeta forward and 13 Jbeta reverse. The method was immunoSEQ multiplex PCR; TCRdb's version includes in-frame clones alone and lacks a portion of them. The sample lists about 150,000 clones, about 64% occurring once. Input material: PBMCs. The receptors stem from a woman aged 60-70 years in good health and CMV-seropositive.

The J gene is TRBJ1-3, the V gene TRBV30, with 7 positions matching TRBD1. Per germline, CDR1 GTSNPN and CDR2 SVGIG (reference sequence). After removal of 4 bases from V and 2 bases from J, the junction contained 14 bases not matched to a gene. The CDR3 sequence is 17 residues long. The CDR3 nucleotides read TGTGCCTGGACGGGACCTAAGACAGGGACCACTGGAAACACCATATATTTT. This codes for CAWTGPKTGTTGNTIYF.

The genes are TRBV7-3 and TRBJ2-3, with D tentatively TRBD1 (6 bases). CDR3 length: 16 amino acids. Germline V gene sequence: CDR1 SGHTA, CDR2 FQGTGA. Trimming took 2 bases from V and 0 from J, leaving 12 bases between them. The DNA of the CDR3 is TGTGCCAGCAGCTTACTCCCAGGGGTTAGCACAGATACGCAGTATTTT. Translating it yields CASSLLPGVSTDTQYF.

The chain is built from TRBV6-1 and TRBJ2-1, with D unresolved. Trimming stripped 1 base from V and 7 bases from J, with 8 bases between. CDR3 length: 13 amino acids. Germline CDR1 is MNHNS and CDR2 is SASEGT. The CDR3: CASSEGWQNEQFF. For the CDR3, the DNA is TGTGCCAGCAGTGAAGGTTGGCAGAATGAGCAGTTCTTC.

The DNA of the CDR3 is TGTGCCAGTAGTAGAGGGGGCTCCTATGGCTACACCTTC. It is translated as CASSRGGSYGYTF. The rearrangement uses TRBV19 and TRBJ1-2, with TRBD1 matching 7 bases. V dropped 4 bases and J dropped 4; count of bases not matched to a gene: 3. CDR1 and CDR2 (germline): LNHDA, SQIVND (reference sequence). The CDR3 runs to 13 residues. Drawing the rest from reference TRBV19 and TRBJ1-2, the complete variable domain is DGGITQSPKYLFRKEGQNVTLSCEQNLNHDAMYWYRQDPGQGLRLIYYSQIVNDFQKGDIAEGYSVSREKKESFPLTVTSAQKNPTAFYLCASSRGGSYGYTFGSGTRLTVV.

The rearrangement links TRBV4-3 to TRBJ2-3; 8 positions match TRBD2. J was trimmed by 4 bases and V by 0 bases; bases with no gene match: 9. This CDR3 spans 17 amino acids. Germline V gene lookup returns CDR1 LGHNA and CDR2 YSLEER. As DNA, the CDR3 is TGCGCCAGCAGCCAAGAAAGGACTAGCAATGGCCCAGATACGCAGTATTTT. Amino acids: CASSQERTSNGPDTQYF.

V and J are TRBV5-1 and TRBJ2-5; a possible D gene is TRBD2 (5 bases). The CDR3 length is 13 residues. Germline assignment: CDR1 SGHRS and CDR2 YFSETQ. Trimming stripped 4 bases from V and 2 bases from J, with 9 bases between. CDR3 sequence: CASSQRTQETQYF. The DNA for the CDR3 is TGCGCCAGCAGCCAACGGACTCAAGAGACCCAGTACTTC. The complete variable domain, with remaining parts taken from reference TRBV5-1 and TRBJ2-5, reads KAGVTQTPRYLIKTRGQQVTLSCSPISGHRSVSWYQQTPGQGLQFLFEYFSETQRNKGNFPGRFSGRQFSNSRSEMNVSTLELGDSALYLCASSQRTQETQYFGPGTRLLVL.